The sequence of this TCR beta chain was determined in a study of cytomegalovirus exposure and HLA in healthy donors. Overall study findings and caveats: Sequencing likely generated an artifact that appeared as a cluster of highly shared sequence variants. A prior analysis recorded that most TCR beta V segments were productive about 87% or about 30% of the time.

PCR primers comprised 60 Vbeta and 13 Jbeta primers. Measured with immunoSEQ multiplex PCR; TCRdb has only the in-frame clones, and not every one. The profile shows about 120,000 clones, less than 70% of them singletons. Turning to this clone: Antigen specificity is unknown.

This CDR3 region has 15 residues. Germline CDR1 is SEHNR and CDR2 is FQNEAQ (reference sequence). V shed 3 bases and J 4 bases; nucleotides not matched to a gene: 4. Source material: PBMCs. This sequence originates from a woman younger than 45 in good health and CMV-seronegative. V is TRBV7-9 and J is TRBJ2-1, with 9 nucleotides matching TRBD2. This chain's CDR3 is CASSFLAGSYNEQFF. Written as DNA, the CDR3 is TGTGCCAGCAGCTTCCTAGCGGGGTCGTACAATGAGCAGTTCTTC.